The rows below give T cell receptor beta chains drawn from one sample of a study of metastatic and nonmetastatic thyroid tumors. TCRdb re-called clones from the PCR reads using MiXCR. The table records 10,000 to 15,000 clones, 27% of them present only once. Sequencing was performed on tumor tissue. Receptors were obtained from a female donor with papillary thyroid cancer or a benign thyroid nodule (not recorded which). Some clones in this sample may be carry-over from other donors' samples. The CDR3 runs from the conserved cysteine through the conserved F or W. A D gene is named only where the DNA matches it firmly. Only some rows state a clone size, as once, few, many or a class for expanded clones.

>TRBD1|TRBV30|many|TRBJ1-5
TGTGCCTGGAGTACAGGGGGCGAACAGCCCCAGCATTTT
CAWSTGGEQPQHF
>.|TRBV19|.|TRBJ2-5
TGTGCCACCGGACAGGGAGGGGAGACCCAGTACTTC
CATGQGGETQYF
>.|TRBV6-1|few|TRBJ2-6
TGTGCCAGCAGTGAACAGGGGGGAGGCTCTGGGGCCAACGTCCTGACTTTC
CASSEQGGGSGANVLTF
>TRBD2|TRBV12-3/TRBV12-4|few|TRBJ2-5
TGTGCCGTGGGTGTTGCGGGAGAGATGGAGACCCAGTACTTC
CAVGVAGEMETQYF
>.|TRBV6-1|few|TRBJ1-2
TGTGCCAGCAGTGAGGAGGGGGTGGGAGGCTACACCTTC
CASSEEGVGGYTF
>TRBD1|TRBV30|.|TRBJ1-6
TGTGCCTGGAGTGGACAGGGTAATTCACCCCTCCACTTT
CAWSGQGNSPLHF
>.|TRBV6-1|.|TRBJ2-7
TGTGCCAGCAGTGAAGCGGCGGGACGGACGATCTACGAGCAGTACTTC
CASSEAAGRTIYEQYF
>TRBD1|TRBV6-2/TRBV6-3|.|TRBJ1-5
TGTGCCAGCAGTCGGACCGGGACAGGCCGCCTTGGGCAGCCCCAGCATTTT
CASSRTGTGRLGQPQHF
>.|TRBV2|many|TRBJ2-5
TGTGCCAGCAGTGAAGGAGAGACCCAGTACTTC
CASSEGETQYF
>.|TRBV28|few|TRBJ1-6
TGTGCCAGCAGTACGAGACAGTCTGGAAATTCACCCCTCCACTTT
CASSTRQSGNSPLHF
>TRBD1|TRBV6-2/TRBV6-3|.|TRBJ2-5
TGTGCCAGCAGCCCACAGGGGCAAGAGACCCAGTACTTC
CASSPQGQETQYF
>.|TRBV28|.|TRBJ2-5
TGTGCCAGCAGGATCGCAGGGCAGGAGACCCAGTACTTC
CASRIAGQETQYF
>.|TRBV28|.|TRBJ2-7
TGTGCCAGCAGTTTGATCATACGAAGCGGACTGGCGGGACAGATATTCTACGAGCAGTACTTC
CASSLIIRSGLAGQIFYEQYF
>.|TRBV12-5|.|TRBJ1-1
TGTGCTAGTGGTTTGGGACAGATGGAAGCTTTCTTT
CASGLGQMEAFF
>.|TRBV5-1|.|TRBJ2-3
TGCGCCAGCACGGAGGCCGGCACAGATACGCAGTATTTT
CASTEAGTDTQYF
>TRBD2|TRBV11-2|few|TRBJ2-3
TGTGCCAGCAGCTTGGGTAGCGGGCCGAGGGATACGCAGTATTTT
CASSLGSGPRDTQYF
>.|TRBV4-2|.|TRBJ1-1
TGTGCCAGCAGCCTCCAGGACAGCCGGAACACTGAAGCTTTCTTT
CASSLQDSRNTEAFF
>TRBD1|TRBV15|many|TRBJ1-5
TGTGCCACCAGCGCGCGAAGGACAGGCACACTCAATCAGCCCCAGCATTTT
CATSARRTGTLNQPQHF
>TRBD1|TRBV6-6|.|TRBJ2-1
TGTGCCAGCAGTTACTCCTTGTCGCGACAGGGGGGTAATGAGCAGTTCTTC
CASSYSLSRQGGNEQFF
>.|TRBV4-3|.|TRBJ2-2
TGCGCCAGCAGCCAAGAAGTAGGGAGGACTACGAACACCGGGGAGCTGTTTTTT
CASSQEVGRTTNTGELFF
>.|TRBV27|.|TRBJ2-1
TGTGCCAGCAGTCCGGGTACACTCAATGAGCAGTTCTTC
CASSPGTLNEQFF
>TRBD1|TRBV20-1|large|TRBJ2-7
TGCAGTGCTAGGTGGTTGGAGACAGGGAAGGCCGAGCAGTACTTC
CSARWLETGKAEQYF
>.|TRBV20-1|.|TRBJ2-2
TGCAGTGCTAGTCTTGCTAACACCGGGGAGCTGTTTTTT
CSASLANTGELFF
>TRBD2|TRBV24-1|many|TRBJ2-5
TGTGCCGCCCGGGGGGGGGGACAAGAGACCCAGTACTTC
CAARGGGQETQYF
>.|TRBV19|many|TRBJ1-5
TGTGCCAGTAGTATGGGGGGCTATCAGCCCCAGCATTTT
CASSMGGYQPQHF
>.|TRBV6-1|medium-sized|TRBJ1-6
TGTGCCAGCTCCCCAAACAATTCACCCCTCCACTTT
CASSPNNSPLHF
>.|TRBV3-1|many|TRBJ2-5
TGTGCCAGCAGCCAAGATCGCGTGGGGACCCAGTACTTC
CASSQDRVGTQYF
>.|TRBV20-1|.|TRBJ2-7
TGCAGTGCCCCGACGGACGGCTCGCTCCTCTACGAGCAGTACTTC
CSAPTDGSLLYEQYF
>.|TRBV11-2|many|TRBJ2-3
TGTGCCAGCAGCCTCCGAGGGCCAGATGGGGGTACAGATACGCAGTATTTT
CASSLRGPDGGTDTQYF
>.|TRBV30|.|TRBJ2-2
TGTGCCTGGAGGCTTTGGGTAGCCGGGGAGCTGTTTTTT
CAWRLWVAGELFF
>TRBD1|TRBV11-2|many|TRBJ2-1
TGTGCCAGCAGCTTATCCCGGGACAGGGTCAATGAGCAGTTCTTC
CASSLSRDRVNEQFF
>TRBD2|TRBV20-1|medium-sized|TRBJ2-7
TGCAGTGCAGGGACTAGCGGGGTGTCCTACGAGCAGTACTTC
CSAGTSGVSYEQYF
>.|TRBV6-2/TRBV6-3|.|TRBJ2-7
TGTGCCAGCAGTCTACAGGGCCCCGAGCAGTACTTC
CASSLQGPEQYF
>.|TRBV2|.|TRBJ1-6
TGTGCCAGCAGGGTTAACCAGCCGGCCCGTTCACCCCTCCACTTT
CASRVNQPARSPLHF
>TRBD2|TRBV11-2|once|TRBJ2-1
TGTGCCAGCAGCTTAGTGGGCTTTAGCGGGGCTAATGAGCAGTTCTTC
CASSLVGFSGANEQFF
>TRBD2|TRBV7-9|medium-sized|TRBJ2-1
TGTGCCAGCAGCCGAGACAGCGGGGCCTACAATGAGCAGTTCTTC
CASSRDSGAYNEQFF
>.|TRBV24-1|few|TRBJ2-7
TGTGCCACCAGTGATTCGGGACGGGGTGGGAAGCAGTACTTC
CATSDSGRGGKQYF
>TRBD1|TRBV11-2|medium-sized|TRBJ1-6
TGTGCCAGCAGCTTCACCGCCGGGACAGTAAATTCACCCCTCCACTTT
CASSFTAGTVNSPLHF
>TRBD1|TRBV10-3|.|TRBJ2-3
TGTGCCATCAACCCGGGACAGGGCGCAGATACGCAGTATTTT
CAINPGQGADTQYF